This T cell receptor (beta chain) was retrieved from a study of blood T cell repertoires in COVID-19 (dated by TCRdb to the early 2020s). For context, the study as a whole: Samples from collaborators originated in the United States, Italy and Spain and spanned both the acute and convalescent phases of COVID-19. The prospective study material was composed of cDNA or gDNA derived from T cells, B-cell-depleted T cells, or PBMCs. Deeply sampled blood TCRbeta repertoires from subjects exposed to, actively infected with, or recovered from COVID-19 were included in the dataset. The repertoires were released in a freely available public database meant as a resource for research on the immune response to SARS-CoV-2. Samples were obtained from the ongoing ImmuneRACE study (first 160 participants) and from 1,254 subjects provided by 6 global collaborators. Sample metadata almost always included a de-identified subject ID, COVID-19 status, age in years and sex. Where HLA class I and class II types were available, the types were taken from metadata supplied by the sample provider, not from assay-based typing. Points the paper makes about the study in general: The amount of clinical and demographic metadata varied by source and participant and was provided uncurated.

TCRbeta CDR3 regions were amplified from genomic DNA by means of the immunoSEQ Assay, a bias-controlled multiplex PCR. As for the authors' bioinformatics: Nucleated cell counts per sample were estimated from amplification of reference gene primers within the assay. To quantify the absolute abundance of each unique TCRbeta CDR3 rearrangement, sequence reads were collapsed and filtered. For each sample, productive Simpson clonality was calculated as the square root of Simpson's diversity index over productive rearrangements. The immuneACCESS repertoire file appears here via TCRdb, limited to in-frame rearrangements. These files lack a portion of the clones; in checked studies, under half of the deficit traces to unresolved V genes, and the cause of the others is not known. V, J and clone size were drawn from that table, and D and trimming were deduced from the DNA. The table for this sample lists some 140,000 clones; roughly 80% of them were counted only once. The top ten hold about 12% of the sample.

Comments on this clone: What this receptor recognizes is not known. Qualities for individual bases were not recorded, and no much larger clone is one base off.

Clipping removes 5 bases from V and 7 bases from J, with 8 as the unmatched junction base count. The germline V gene specifies SGHAT as CDR1 and FQNNGV as CDR2. The CDR3 has 14 amino acids, counting the end cysteine and phenylalanine. The entry retains the CDR3 DNA only, 42 bases that are in frame from base 1. In Seattle, one collaborating source enrolled patients while the infection was active and tracked those patients longitudinally over the course of disease. Each collaborating institution followed its own protocols to collect whole blood in K2EDTA tubes. For TCRbeta analysis, collaborators shipped samples in one of three forms: frozen whole blood, isolated PBMCs, or DNA extracted from either of those sample types.

The TCR comes from a woman aged 60-75 years with COVID-19, enrolled during active disease. The chain uses TRBV11-2 and TRBJ1-5; 7 central nucleotides agree with TRBD1. The sample taken for sequencing was peripheral blood. The CDR3 protein: CASSRQGTRQPQHF. The DNA sequence follows: TGTGCCAGCAGCCGACAGGGAACGAGACAGCCCCAGCATTTT.